This entry lists 20 T cell receptor beta chains sequenced from one sample in a study of T cell responses to AZD1222 COVID-19 vaccine. The data were produced by immunoSEQ multiplex PCR, yet TCRdb's version contains in-frame clones alone and is incomplete. The sample has 140,000 or so clones, more than 85% seen once. The source material was peripheral blood, sampled 28 days after the second AZD1222 dose. These receptors originate from an adult who received the AZD1222 COVID-19 vaccine.

This clone was picked up a small number of times. This rearrangement joins TRBV6-2 or TRBV6-3 to TRBJ1-6, with D perhaps TRBD1 (5 bases). Trimming took 5 bases from V and 4 from J, leaving 9 bases between them. CDR1 is MNHEY, CDR2 SVGEGT, per germline. The CDR3 length is 14 residues. CDR3 DNA: TGTGCCAGCAGTCGGGACGGTTATAATTCACCCCTCCACTTT. Its translation: CASSRDGYNSPLHF.

This sequence joins TRBV19 and TRBJ1-5, with D maybe TRBD1 (5 bases). CDR1 and CDR2 (germline): LNHDA, SQIVND (reference sequence). The V end lost 4 bases, the J end lost 5 bases, and 9 bases lay between the germline ends. The CDR3 runs 13 residues. The CDR3 protein is CASSSRDHQPQHF. CDR3 DNA: TGTGCCAGTAGTAGCAGGGATCATCAGCCCCAGCATTTT.

The rearrangement joins TRBV3-1 (or the pseudogene TRBV3-2) to TRBJ1-5; 7 bases agree with TRBD1. The CDR3 covers 14 residues. Germline V gives CDR1 LGHDT, CDR2 YNNKEL (reference sequence). V shed 5 bases and J 7 bases; nucleotides not matched to a gene: 8. The CDR3 DNA follows: TGTGCCAGCAGCGCCGGCAGGGGGGGGCAGCCCCAGCATTTT. Encoded protein: CASSAGRGGQPQHF.

The genes are TRBV28 and TRBJ2-7, with 10 bases fitting TRBD2. CDR3 length: 16 residues. Trimming cost V 5 bases and J 5 bases; bases outside gene matches: 12. Germline V gene data show CDR1 as MDHEN and CDR2 as SYDVKM. In DNA form, the CDR3 reads TGTGCCAGCAGTCCCTCGGGAGCGGGAGGGCCGCACGAGCAGTACTTC. Amino acids: CASSPSGAGGPHEQYF.

The chain combines TRBV5-8 with TRBJ1-5; D gene ambiguous. The CDR3 has 13 residues. The V gene lost 4 bases and the J gene lost 2 bases, with 7 bases spanning the gap. The V gene's germline CDR1 is SGHTS and CDR2 YDEGEE. CDR3 coding DNA: TGTGCCAGCAGCGTACAGCGCAATCAGCCCCAGCATTTT. Its translation: CASSVQRNQPQHF.

Of note for this clone: One junction end does not reproduce the germline sequence, and a read error may be involved. This chain links TRBV7-7 with TRBJ2-2; tentatively, D is TRBD2 (6 bases). This CDR3 comprises 15 residues. CDR1 is SSHAT and CDR2 is FNYEAQ in the germline V gene (reference sequence). The CDR3 sequence: CASSLDSPGAGELFF. In DNA form, the CDR3 reads TGTGCTAGCAGCTTAGATAGCCCGGGGGCCGGGGAGCTGTTTTTT.

This rearrangement joins TRBV4-3 to TRBJ2-2; D might be TRBD2 (6 bases). The length of the CDR3 is 17 residues. V was clipped by 3 bases and J by 1 base, with 15 bases between them. Germline lookup yields CDR1 LGHNA and CDR2 YSLEER. The CDR3 here is CASSQGDFELNTGELFF. Here the CDR3 DNA reads TGCGCCAGCAGCCAGGGGGACTTCGAATTGAACACCGGGGAGCTGTTTTTT.

Points on this clone: One end of the junction fails to match germline, which may point to a read error. CDR3 sequence: CATSRAIGTGGLGAF. CDR3 DNA sequence: TGTGCCACCAGCAGAGCCATCGGGACAGGAGGTCTAGGCGCCTTC. The chain recombines TRBV15 with TRBJ1-2; the match to TRBD1 covers 8 bases. This CDR3 is built from 15 residues. Looked up from germline, CDR1 is LNHNV and CDR2 is YYDKDF (reference sequence).

The chain couples TRBV12-5 to TRBJ1-6; D is undetermined. V was pared by 2 bases and J by 7 bases, with 9 bases between. This CDR3 is 14 amino acids long. Germline V gene lookup returns CDR1 LGHNT and CDR2 FRNRAP. The CDR3 DNA reads TGTGCTAGTGGTTTGAGCGCGGGGAATTCACCCCTCCACTTT. This codes for CASGLSAGNSPLHF. Full variable domain (missing parts from reference TRBV12-5 and TRBJ1-6): DARVTQTPRHKVTEMGQEVTMRCQPILGHNTVFWYRQTMMQGLELLAYFRNRAPLDDSGMPKDRFSAEMPDATLATLKIQPSEPRDSAVYFCASGLSAGNSPLHFGNGTRLTVT.

This chain links TRBV7-2 with TRBJ2-7, with D tentatively TRBD2 (5 bases). Germline lookup yields CDR1 SGHTA and CDR2 FQGNSA. The germline V and J ends were trimmed by 5 bases and 1 base, with 12 bases remaining between them. This CDR3 region has 14 residues. CDR3 bases: TGTGCCAGCAGCCCCTGGGGAGCATCCTACGAGCAGTACTTC. This gives the protein CASSPWGASYEQYF.

This clone was counted a single time. This chain joins TRBV25-1 and TRBJ1-3; 7 bases align to TRBD1. Germline lookup yields CDR1 MGHDK and CDR2 SYGVNS. V was clipped by 1 base and J by 2 bases; unmatched bases: 5. The CDR3 loop spans 16 amino acids. The CDR3 loop reads CASSELGTEAGNTIYF. In DNA, the CDR3 is TGTGCCAGCAGTGAATTGGGGACAGAGGCTGGAAACACCATATATTTT.

This clone was counted once. The chain has TRBV5-3 and TRBJ2-3; the match to TRBD2 covers 13 bases. TRBV5-3 is an open reading frame whose function is uncertain. V shed 4 bases and J 5 bases; nucleotides not matched to a gene: 7. The CDR3 is made up of 16 amino acids. The CDR3 sequence: CARSPTSGGALDTQYF. The DNA for the CDR3 is TGTGCCAGAAGCCCAACTAGCGGGGGGGCCCTAGATACGCAGTATTTT.

This chain connects TRBV6-2 or TRBV6-3 to TRBJ2-1, with D possibly TRBD2 on 6 matching bases. The V gene's germline CDR1 is MNHEY and CDR2 SVGEGT. Trimming removed 6 bases at V and 5 bases at J, with 14 bases between. The CDR3 totals 14 residues. Written as DNA, the CDR3 is TGTGCCAGCAGCCTCGGGACTCCTAACAATGAGCAGTTCTTC. It specifies CASSLGTPNNEQFF.

The CDR3 spells CASSPGAASVDTQYF. CDR3 DNA sequence: TGTGCCAGCAGCCCCGGGGCGGCTAGCGTGGATACGCAGTATTTT. This chain uses TRBV4-2 with TRBJ2-3; possibly TRBD2 for D (6 bases). The CDR3 consists of 15 residues. Germline assignment: CDR1 LGHNA and CDR2 YNFKEQ. Trimming pared 4 bases from V and 6 bases from J, leaving 17 bases between.

CDR3 sequence (DNA): TGTGCCAGTCGCTCGGGGGCGTCCTCTGGAAACACCATATATTTT. Protein: CASRSGASSGNTIYF. The chain couples TRBV19 to TRBJ1-3; D is perhaps TRBD1 (6 bases). CDR3 size: 15 residues. Per the germline V gene, CDR1 is LNHDA and CDR2 is SQIVND (reference sequence). The V gene lost 8 bases and the J gene lost 0 bases, with 14 bases spanning the gap.

The rearrangement links TRBV11-2 to TRBJ2-5, with unresolved D. Germline V lookup: CDR1 SGHAT, CDR2 FQNNGV. V lost 3 bases and J lost 5, with 7 bases in between. There are 12 residues in the CDR3. The CDR3, as DNA: TGTGCCAGCAGCTTGTTTCGGGAGACCCAGTACTTC. Its translation is CASSLFRETQYF.

This clone was picked up a small number of times. The V and J genes are TRBV18 and TRBJ1-2, with D possibly matching TRBD1 (5 bases). V lost 2 bases and J lost 5, with 12 bases in between. CDR1 is KGHSH and CDR2 is LQKENI in the germline V gene. The CDR3 covers 14 residues. DNA for the CDR3: TGTGCCAGCTCACCAGGGGACGGAGCTTATGGCTACACCTTC. The encoded protein is CASSPGDGAYGYTF.

The sample holds one count of this clone. The chain recombines TRBV2 with TRBJ2-2; the D gene is possibly TRBD2 (6 bases). Trimming stripped 4 bases from V and 3 bases from J, with 12 bases between. Germline-derived CDR1 and CDR2 are SNHLY and FYNNEI. This CDR3 contains 15 residues. CDR3 loop: CASSGLDVHTGELFF. CDR3 nucleotide sequence: TGTGCCAGCAGTGGACTAGATGTCCACACCGGGGAGCTGTTTTTT.

This clone was counted a single time. In nucleotides, the CDR3 is TGCGCCAGCAGCCCAGGGACAGTCAGTTCACCCCTCCACTTT. Encoded protein: CASSPGTVSSPLHF. The J gene is TRBJ1-6, the V gene TRBV4-1; 7 nucleotides line up with TRBD1. The ends lost 4 bases at V and 9 bases at J; junction bases unmatched: 6. The CDR3 is 14 residues long. Germline loops: CDR1 MGHRA, CDR2 YSYEKL.

The CDR3 loop reads CASSQGASGVSFYNEQFF. CDR3 nucleotides: TGTGCCAGCAGCCAAGGAGCTAGCGGGGTTTCGTTCTACAATGAGCAGTTCTTC. The V gene is TRBV4-2, the J gene TRBJ2-1, with 9 bases identical to TRBD2. The germline gives CDR1 LGHNA, CDR2 YNFKEQ. The CDR3 runs to 18 residues. Trimming cost V 1 base and J 3 bases; bases outside gene matches: 10.